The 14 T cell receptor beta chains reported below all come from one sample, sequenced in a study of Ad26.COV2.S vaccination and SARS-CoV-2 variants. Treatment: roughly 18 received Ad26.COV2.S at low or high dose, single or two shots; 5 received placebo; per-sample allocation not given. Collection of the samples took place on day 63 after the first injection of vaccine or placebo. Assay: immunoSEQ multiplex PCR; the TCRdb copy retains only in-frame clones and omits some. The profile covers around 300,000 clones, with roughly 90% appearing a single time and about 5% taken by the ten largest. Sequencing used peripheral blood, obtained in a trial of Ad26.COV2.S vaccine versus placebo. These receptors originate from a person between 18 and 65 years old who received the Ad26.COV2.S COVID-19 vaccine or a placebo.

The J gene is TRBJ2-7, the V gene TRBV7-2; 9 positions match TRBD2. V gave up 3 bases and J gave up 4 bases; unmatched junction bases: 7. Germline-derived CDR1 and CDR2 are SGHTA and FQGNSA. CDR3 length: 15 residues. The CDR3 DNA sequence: TGTGCCAGCAGCTTTACAGCGGGGGGAAGTTACGAGCAGTACTTC. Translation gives CASSFTAGGSYEQYF.

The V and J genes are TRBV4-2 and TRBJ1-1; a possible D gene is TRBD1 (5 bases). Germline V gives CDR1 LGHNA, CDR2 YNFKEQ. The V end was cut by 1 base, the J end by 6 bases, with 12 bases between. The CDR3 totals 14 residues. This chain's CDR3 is CASSQGTAGSEAFF. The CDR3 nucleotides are TGTGCCAGCAGCCAAGGGACGGCAGGGTCTGAAGCTTTCTTT.

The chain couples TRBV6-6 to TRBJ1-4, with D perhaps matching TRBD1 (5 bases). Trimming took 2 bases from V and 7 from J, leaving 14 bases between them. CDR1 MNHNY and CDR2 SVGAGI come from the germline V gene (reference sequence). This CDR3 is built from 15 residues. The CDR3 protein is CASSYQRGGTEKLFF. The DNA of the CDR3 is TGTGCCAGCAGTTACCAAAGGGGAGGGACTGAAAAACTGTTTTTT.

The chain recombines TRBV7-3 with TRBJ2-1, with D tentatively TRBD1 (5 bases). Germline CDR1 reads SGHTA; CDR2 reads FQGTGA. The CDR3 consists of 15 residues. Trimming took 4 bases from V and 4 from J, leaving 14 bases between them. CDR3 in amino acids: CASSSHRQSYNEQFF. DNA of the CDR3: TGTGCCAGCAGCTCTCATCGACAGTCTTACAATGAGCAGTTCTTC. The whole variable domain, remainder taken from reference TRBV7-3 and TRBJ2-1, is GAGVSQTPSNKVTEKGKYVELRCDPISGHTALYWYRQSLGQGPEFLIYFQGTGAADDSGLPNDRFFAVRPEGSVSTLKIQRTERGDSAVYLCASSSHRQSYNEQFFGPGTRLTVL.

This CDR3 reads CASSSPSGPNTEAFF. The DNA for the CDR3 is TGTGCCAGCAGCTCCCCTTCTGGCCCGAACACTGAAGCTTTCTTT. The rearrangement links TRBV6-5 to TRBJ1-1; no clear D gene. The CDR3 extends over 15 amino acids. Trimming stripped 6 bases from V and 1 base from J, with 15 bases between. Germline assignment: CDR1 MNHEY and CDR2 SVGAGI.

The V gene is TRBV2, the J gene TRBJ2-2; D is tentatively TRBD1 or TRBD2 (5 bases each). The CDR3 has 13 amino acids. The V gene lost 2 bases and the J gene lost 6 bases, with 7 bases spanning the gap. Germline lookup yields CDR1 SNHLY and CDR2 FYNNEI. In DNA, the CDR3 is TGTGCCAGCAGTGAAAGGGGAGCCGGGGAGCTGTTTTTT. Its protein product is CASSERGAGELFF.

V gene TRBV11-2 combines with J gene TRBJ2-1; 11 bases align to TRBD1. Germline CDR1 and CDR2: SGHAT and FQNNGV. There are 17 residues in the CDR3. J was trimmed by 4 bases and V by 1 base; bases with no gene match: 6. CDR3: CASSLGPGQGVYNEQFF. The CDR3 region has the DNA TGTGCCAGCAGCTTAGGACCGGGACAGGGGGTTTACAATGAGCAGTTCTTC.

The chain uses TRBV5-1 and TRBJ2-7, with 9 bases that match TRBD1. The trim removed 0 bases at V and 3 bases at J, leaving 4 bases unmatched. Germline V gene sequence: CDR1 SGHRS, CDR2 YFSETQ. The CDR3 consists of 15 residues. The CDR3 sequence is CASSLAPGQGYEQYF. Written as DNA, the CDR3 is TGCGCCAGCAGCTTGGCCCCGGGACAGGGCTACGAGCAGTACTTC.

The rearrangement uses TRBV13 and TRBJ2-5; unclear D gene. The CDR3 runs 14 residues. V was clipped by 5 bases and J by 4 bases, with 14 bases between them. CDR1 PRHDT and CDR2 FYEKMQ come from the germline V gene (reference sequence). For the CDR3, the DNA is TGTGCCAGCAGCCCAAGACTTGGTTTAGAGACCCAGTACTTC. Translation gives CASSPRLGLETQYF.

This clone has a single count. The CDR3 protein is CASIRYRVFTDTQYF. The CDR3 nucleotides read TGTGCCAGCATCCGGTACAGGGTATTCACAGATACGCAGTATTTT. This chain joins TRBV14 and TRBJ2-3, with a possible D match to TRBD1 (6 bases). Germline CDR1 SGHDN, CDR2 FVKESK. The CDR3 covers 15 residues. Trimming cost V 7 bases and J 2 bases, with 16 bases left between them.

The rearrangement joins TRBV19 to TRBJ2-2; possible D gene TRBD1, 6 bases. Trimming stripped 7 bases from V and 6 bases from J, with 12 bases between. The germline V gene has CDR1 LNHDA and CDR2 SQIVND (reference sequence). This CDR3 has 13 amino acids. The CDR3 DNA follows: TGTGCCAGTATGGACAGTCAGTCCGGGGAGCTGTTTTTT. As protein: CASMDSQSGELFF.

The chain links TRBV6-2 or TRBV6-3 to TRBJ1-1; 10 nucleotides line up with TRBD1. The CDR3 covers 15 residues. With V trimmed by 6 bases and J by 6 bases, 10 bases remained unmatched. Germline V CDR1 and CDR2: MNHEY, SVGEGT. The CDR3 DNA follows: TGTGCCAGCAGCCCTGTGGGACAGGGGTTGCCTGAAGCTTTCTTT. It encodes CASSPVGQGLPEAFF.

The CDR3 nucleotides are TGTGCCAGCTCACCAAGGAGGGGTCTGGAGGAAGAGACCCAGTACTTC. Amino acids: CASSPRRGLEEETQYF. The chain has TRBV18 and TRBJ2-5, with D possibly TRBD2 on 6 matching bases. Germline V gene data show CDR1 as KGHSH and CDR2 as LQKENI. The V end was cut by 2 bases, the J end by 3 bases, with 16 bases between. This CDR3 has 16 amino acids.

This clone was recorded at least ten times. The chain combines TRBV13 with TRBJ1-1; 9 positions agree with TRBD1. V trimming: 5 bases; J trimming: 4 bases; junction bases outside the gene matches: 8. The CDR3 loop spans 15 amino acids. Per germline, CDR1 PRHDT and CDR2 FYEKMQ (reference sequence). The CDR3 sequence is CASSQRMTGGTEAFF. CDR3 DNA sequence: TGTGCCAGCAGCCAGCGGATGACAGGGGGCACTGAAGCTTTCTTT. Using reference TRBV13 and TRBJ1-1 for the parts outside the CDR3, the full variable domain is AAGVIQSPRHLIKEKRETATLKCYPIPRHDTVYWYQQGPGQDPQFLISFYEKMQSDKGSIPDRFSAQQFSDYHSELNMSSLELGDSALYFCASSQRMTGGTEAFFGQGTRLTVV.